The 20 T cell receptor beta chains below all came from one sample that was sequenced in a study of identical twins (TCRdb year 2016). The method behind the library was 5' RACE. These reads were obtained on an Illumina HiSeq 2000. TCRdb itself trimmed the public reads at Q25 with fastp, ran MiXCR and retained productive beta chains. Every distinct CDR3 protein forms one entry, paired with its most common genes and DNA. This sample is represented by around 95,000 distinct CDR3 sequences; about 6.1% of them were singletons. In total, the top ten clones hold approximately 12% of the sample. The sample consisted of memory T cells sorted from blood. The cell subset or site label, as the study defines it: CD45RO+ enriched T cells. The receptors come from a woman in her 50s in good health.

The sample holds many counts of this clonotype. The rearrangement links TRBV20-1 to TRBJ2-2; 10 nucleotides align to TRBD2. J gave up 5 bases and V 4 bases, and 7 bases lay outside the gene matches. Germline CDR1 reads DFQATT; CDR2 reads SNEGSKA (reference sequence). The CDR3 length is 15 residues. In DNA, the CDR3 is TGCAGTGCTAAGGCTAGCGGGAGAGAAACCGGGGAGCTGTTTTTT. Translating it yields CSAKASGRETGELFF.

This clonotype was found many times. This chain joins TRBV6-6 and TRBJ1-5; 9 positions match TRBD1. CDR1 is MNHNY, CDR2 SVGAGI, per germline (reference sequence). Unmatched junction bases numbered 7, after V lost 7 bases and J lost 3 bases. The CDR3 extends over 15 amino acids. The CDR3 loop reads CASTQTGGFNQPQHF. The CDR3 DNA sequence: TGTGCCAGCACCCAGACAGGGGGGTTCAATCAGCCCCAGCATTTT.

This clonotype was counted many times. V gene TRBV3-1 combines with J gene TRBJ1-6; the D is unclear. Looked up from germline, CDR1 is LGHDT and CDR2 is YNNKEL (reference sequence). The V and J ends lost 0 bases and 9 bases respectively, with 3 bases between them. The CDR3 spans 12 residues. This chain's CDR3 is CASSQEVSPLHF. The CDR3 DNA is TGTGCCAGCAGCCAAGAGGTTTCACCCCTCCACTTT.

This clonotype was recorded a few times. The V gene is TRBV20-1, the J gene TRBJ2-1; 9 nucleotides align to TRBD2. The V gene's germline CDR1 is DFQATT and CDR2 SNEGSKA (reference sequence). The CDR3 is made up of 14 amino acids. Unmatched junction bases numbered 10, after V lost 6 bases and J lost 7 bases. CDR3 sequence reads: CSARYIAGVNEQFF. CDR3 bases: TGCAGTGCCCGGTACATAGCGGGAGTAAATGAGCAGTTCTTC.

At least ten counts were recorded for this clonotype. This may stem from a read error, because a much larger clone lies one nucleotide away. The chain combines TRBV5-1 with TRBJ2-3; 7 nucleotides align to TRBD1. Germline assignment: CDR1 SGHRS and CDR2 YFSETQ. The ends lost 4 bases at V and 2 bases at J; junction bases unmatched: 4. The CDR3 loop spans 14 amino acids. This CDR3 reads CASSLQGYTDTQYF. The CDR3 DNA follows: TGCGCCAGCAGCCTACAGGGGTACACAGATACGCAGTATTTT.

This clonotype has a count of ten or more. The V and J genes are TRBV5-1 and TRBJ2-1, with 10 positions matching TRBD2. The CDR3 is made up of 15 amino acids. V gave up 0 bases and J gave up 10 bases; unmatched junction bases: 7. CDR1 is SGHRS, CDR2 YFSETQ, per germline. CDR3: CASSLALAGVLEQFF. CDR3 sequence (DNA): TGCGCCAGCAGCTTGGCCCTAGCGGGAGTACTGGAGCAGTTCTTC.

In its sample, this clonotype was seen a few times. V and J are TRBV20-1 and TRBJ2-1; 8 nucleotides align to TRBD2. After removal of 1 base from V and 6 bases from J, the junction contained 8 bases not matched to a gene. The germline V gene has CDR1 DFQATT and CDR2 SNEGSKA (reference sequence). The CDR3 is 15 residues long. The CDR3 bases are TGCAGTGCTAGAGTTGCAGCGGGAGTAATCAATGAGCAGTTCTTC. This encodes CSARVAAGVINEQFF.

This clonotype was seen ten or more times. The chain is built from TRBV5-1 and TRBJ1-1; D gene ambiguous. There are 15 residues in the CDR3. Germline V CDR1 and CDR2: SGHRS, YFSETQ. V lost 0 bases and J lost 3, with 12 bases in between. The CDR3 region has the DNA TGCGCCAGCAGCTTGGCCAAAGCTGGGGACACTGAAGCTTTCTTT. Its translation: CASSLAKAGDTEAFF.

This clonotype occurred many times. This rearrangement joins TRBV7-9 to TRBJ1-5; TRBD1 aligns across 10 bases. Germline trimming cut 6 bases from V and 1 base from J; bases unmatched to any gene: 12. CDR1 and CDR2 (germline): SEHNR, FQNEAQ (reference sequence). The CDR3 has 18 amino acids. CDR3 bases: TGTGCCAGCAGTCCGCCGGGACAGGGGTCAGAAAGCAATCAGCCCCAGCATTTT. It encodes CASSPPGQGSESNQPQHF.

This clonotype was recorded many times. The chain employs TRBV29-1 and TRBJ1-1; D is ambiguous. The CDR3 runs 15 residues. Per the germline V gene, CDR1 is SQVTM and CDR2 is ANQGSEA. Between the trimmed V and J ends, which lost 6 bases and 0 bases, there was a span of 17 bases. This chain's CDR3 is CSVGYGLQMNTEAFF. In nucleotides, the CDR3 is TGCAGCGTCGGGTATGGGTTGCAGATGAACACTGAAGCTTTCTTT.

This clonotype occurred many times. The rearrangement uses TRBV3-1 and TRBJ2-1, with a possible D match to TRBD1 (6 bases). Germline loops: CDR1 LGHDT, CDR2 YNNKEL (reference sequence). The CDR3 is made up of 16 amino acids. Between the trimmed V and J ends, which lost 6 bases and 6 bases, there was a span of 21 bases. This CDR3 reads CASSLGTSGTSNEQFF. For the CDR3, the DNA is TGTGCCAGCAGTCTAGGTACATCCGGGACATCCAATGAGCAGTTCTTC.

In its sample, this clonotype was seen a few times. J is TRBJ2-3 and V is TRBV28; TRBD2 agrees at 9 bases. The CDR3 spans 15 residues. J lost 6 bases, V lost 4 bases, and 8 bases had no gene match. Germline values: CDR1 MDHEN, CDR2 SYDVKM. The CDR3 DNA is TGTGCCAGCAGTTGGGCGGGGGGGGCTTTCGATACGCAGTATTTT. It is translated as CASSWAGGAFDTQYF.

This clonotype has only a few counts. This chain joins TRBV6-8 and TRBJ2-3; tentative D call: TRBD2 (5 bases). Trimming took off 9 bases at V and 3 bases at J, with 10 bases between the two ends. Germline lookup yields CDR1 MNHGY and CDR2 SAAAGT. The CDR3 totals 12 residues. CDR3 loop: CARMRDTDTQYF. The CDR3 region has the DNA TGTGCCAGAATGAGGGATACAGATACGCAGTATTTT.

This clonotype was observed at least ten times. The CDR3 coding sequence is TGTGCCAGCTCACCACCGGGGGGTAATAATTCACCCCTCCACTTT. It specifies CASSPPGGNNSPLHF. The rearrangement uses TRBV18 and TRBJ1-6; maybe TRBD1 (5 bases). With 0 bases removed from V and 5 bases from J, the gap between germline ends came to 8 bases. Germline CDR1 KGHSH, CDR2 LQKENI. CDR3 length: 15 residues.

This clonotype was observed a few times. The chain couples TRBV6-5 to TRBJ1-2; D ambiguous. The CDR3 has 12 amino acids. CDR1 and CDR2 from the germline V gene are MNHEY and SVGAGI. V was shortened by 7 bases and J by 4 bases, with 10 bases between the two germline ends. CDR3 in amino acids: CASKGTVYGYTF. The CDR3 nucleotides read TGTGCCAGCAAAGGCACCGTCTATGGCTACACCTTC.

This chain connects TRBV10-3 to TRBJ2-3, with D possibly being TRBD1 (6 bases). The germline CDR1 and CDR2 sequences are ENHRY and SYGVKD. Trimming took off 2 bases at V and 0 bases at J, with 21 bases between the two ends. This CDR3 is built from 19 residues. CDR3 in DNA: TGTGCCATCAGTGAGATCTCGGGCAGGGGAGAGTGGAGCACAGATACGCAGTATTTT. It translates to CAISEISGRGEWSTDTQYF.

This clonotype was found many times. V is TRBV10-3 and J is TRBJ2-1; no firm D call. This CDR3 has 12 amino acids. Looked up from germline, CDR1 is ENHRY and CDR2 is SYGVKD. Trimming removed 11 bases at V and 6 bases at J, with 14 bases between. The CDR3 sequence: CASGGGLNEQFF. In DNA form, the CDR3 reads TGTGCCTCAGGCGGTGGGCTCAATGAGCAGTTCTTC.

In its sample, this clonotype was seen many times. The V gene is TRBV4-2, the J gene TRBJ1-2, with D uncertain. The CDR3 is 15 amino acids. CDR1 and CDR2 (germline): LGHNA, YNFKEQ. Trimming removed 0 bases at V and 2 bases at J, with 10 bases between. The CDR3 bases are TGTGCCAGCAGCCAAGACGCCAGTTCGAACTATGGCTACACCTTC. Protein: CASSQDASSNYGYTF.

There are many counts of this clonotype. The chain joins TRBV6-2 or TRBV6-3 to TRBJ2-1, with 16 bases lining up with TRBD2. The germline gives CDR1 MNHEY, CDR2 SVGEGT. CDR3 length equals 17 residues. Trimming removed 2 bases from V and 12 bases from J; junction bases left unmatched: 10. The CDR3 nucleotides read TGTGCCAGCAGTTACACGCAACAGGGGACTAGCGGGAGGGTGCAGTTCTTC. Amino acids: CASSYTQQGTSGRVQFF.

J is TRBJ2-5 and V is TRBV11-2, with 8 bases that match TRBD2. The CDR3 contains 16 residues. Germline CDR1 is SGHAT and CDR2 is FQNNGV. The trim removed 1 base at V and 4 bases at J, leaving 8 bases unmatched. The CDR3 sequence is CASSLGHSGNLETQYF. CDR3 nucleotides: TGTGCCAGCAGCTTAGGACATAGCGGGAACCTAGAGACCCAGTACTTC. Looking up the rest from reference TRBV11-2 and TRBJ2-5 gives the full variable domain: EAGVAQSPRYKIIEKRQSVAFWCNPISGHATLYWYQQILGQGPKLLIQFQNNGVVDDSQLPKDRFSAERLKGVDSTLKIQPAKLEDSAVYLCASSLGHSGNLETQYFGPGTRLLVL.